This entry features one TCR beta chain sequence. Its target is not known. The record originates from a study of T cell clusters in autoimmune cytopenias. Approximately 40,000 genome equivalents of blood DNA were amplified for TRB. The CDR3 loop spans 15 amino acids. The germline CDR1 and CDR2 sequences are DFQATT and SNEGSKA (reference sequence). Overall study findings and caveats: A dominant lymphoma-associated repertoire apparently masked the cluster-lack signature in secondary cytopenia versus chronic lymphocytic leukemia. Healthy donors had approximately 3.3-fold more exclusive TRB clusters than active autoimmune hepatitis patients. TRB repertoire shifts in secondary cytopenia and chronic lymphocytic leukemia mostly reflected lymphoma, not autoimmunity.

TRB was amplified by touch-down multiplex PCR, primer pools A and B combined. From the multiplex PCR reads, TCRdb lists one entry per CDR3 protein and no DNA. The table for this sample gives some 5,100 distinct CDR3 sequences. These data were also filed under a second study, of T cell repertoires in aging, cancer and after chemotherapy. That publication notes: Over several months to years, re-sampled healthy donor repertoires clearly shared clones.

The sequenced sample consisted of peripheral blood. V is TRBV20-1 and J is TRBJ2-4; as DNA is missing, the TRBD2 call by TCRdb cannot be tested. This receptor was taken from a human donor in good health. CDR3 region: CSAILASGAKNIQYF.